Presented here are 30 T cell receptor beta chains from one specimen sequenced in a study of blood T cell repertoires in COVID-19. The table came from immunoSEQ multiplex PCR; TCRdb's copy has only in-frame clones and leaves some out. The sample yields around 300,000 clones, around 90% seen once. The specimen was peripheral blood. Receptors originate from a woman in her forties or fifties with COVID-19, enrolled during active disease.

For this clone: Other DNA sequences from this sample encode an identical CDR3 as well. The CDR3 region has the DNA TGTGCCAGCAGCCCCAACAATGAGCAGTTCTTC. It yields the protein CASSPNNEQFF. The rearrangement uses TRBV3-1 (or the pseudogene TRBV3-2) and TRBJ2-1, with D uncertain. Trimming left V 4 bases short and J 5 bases short, with 3 bases between. CDR1 is LGHDT, CDR2 YNNKEL, per germline (reference sequence). This CDR3 has 11 amino acids.

The table lists this clone with a few counts. This rearrangement joins TRBV5-1 to TRBJ1-4, with unresolved D. This CDR3 is built from 13 residues. V was shortened by 2 bases and J by 8 bases, with 10 bases between the two germline ends. Germline V gene sequence: CDR1 SGHRS, CDR2 YFSETQ. The CDR3 reads CASSFEGREKLFF. The CDR3 coding sequence is TGCGCCAGCAGCTTCGAAGGGAGGGAAAAACTGTTTTTT.

The chain employs TRBV19 and TRBJ2-1; D perhaps matches TRBD1 (5 bases). Germline CDR1 LNHDA, CDR2 SQIVND (reference sequence). There are 16 residues in the CDR3. With 5 bases removed from V and 4 bases from J, the gap between germline ends came to 18 bases. The CDR3 sequence: CASSPRGATDYNEQFF. CDR3 in DNA: TGTGCCAGTAGTCCCCGTGGGGCAACTGATTACAATGAGCAGTTCTTC.

The chain has TRBV5-4 and TRBJ2-3; 10 bases fit TRBD2. Germline CDR1 SGHNT, CDR2 YYREEE (reference sequence). The CDR3 has 16 amino acids. With V trimmed by 5 bases and J by 2 bases, 8 bases remained unmatched. The CDR3 DNA follows: TGTGCCAGCAGGGGGGCGAGCGGGAGGGCCACAGATACGCAGTATTTT. It yields the protein CASRGASGRATDTQYF.

The chain is built from TRBV6-5 and TRBJ1-3; D not resolved. CDR1 is MNHEY, CDR2 SVGAGI, per germline. The CDR3 runs 16 residues. The germline V and J ends were trimmed by 0 bases and 0 bases, with 9 bases remaining between them. The CDR3 nucleotides read TGTGCCAGCAGTTACTCTGTAAGCCACTCTGGAAACACCATATATTTT. This translates into CASSYSVSHSGNTIYF.

The CDR3 here is CAWSGESYGYTF. CDR3 nucleotide sequence: TGTGCCTGGAGTGGGGAGAGCTATGGCTACACCTTC. The V call is TRBV30, the J call TRBJ1-2; the D is unclear. This CDR3 spans 12 amino acids. V was pared by 1 base and J by 4 bases, with 7 bases between. In germline, CDR1 is GTSNPN, CDR2 SVGIG (reference sequence). The full variable domain, rest sourced from reference TRBV30 and TRBJ1-2, is SQTIHQWPATLVQPVGSPLSLECTVEGTSNPNLYWYRQAAGRGLQLLFYSVGIGQISSEVPQNLSASRPQDRQFILSSKKLLLSDSGFYLCAWSGESYGYTFGSGTRLTVV.

The chain links TRBV9 to TRBJ1-1, with TRBD1 as a possible D gene (6 bases). Per the germline V gene, CDR1 is SGDLS and CDR2 is YYNGEE. The V gene lost 1 base and the J gene lost 5 bases, with 15 bases spanning the gap. CDR3 length: 15 residues. CDR3 amino acids: CASSVLQGWSTEAFF. The DNA of the CDR3 is TGTGCCAGCAGCGTACTCCAGGGGTGGAGTACTGAAGCTTTCTTT.

The rearrangement links TRBV14 to TRBJ2-1; a possible D gene is TRBD2 (6 bases). V dropped 0 bases and J dropped 1 base, with 13 bases sitting between them. Germline CDR1 is SGHDN and CDR2 is FVKESK. This CDR3 has 17 amino acids. The CDR3 DNA reads TGTGCCAGCAGCCAAGATCGCGGGGCCATATCCTACAATGAGCAGTTCTTC. Translated, it gives CASSQDRGAISYNEQFF.

The chain joins TRBV13 to TRBJ2-7, with a possible D match to TRBD2 (6 bases). V was cut by 4 bases and J by 6 bases, with 13 bases left in between. CDR3 length: 13 amino acids. Germline assignment: CDR1 PRHDT and CDR2 FYEKMQ (reference sequence). CDR3 residues: CASSWSGLPEQYF. Here the CDR3 DNA reads TGTGCCAGCAGCTGGAGCGGGTTGCCCGAGCAGTACTTC.

The chain is built from TRBV7-6 and TRBJ1-5, with 9 positions matching TRBD1. Germline CDR1 and CDR2: SGHVS and FNYEAQ. The CDR3 extends over 15 amino acids. V lost 0 bases to trimming and J lost 9 bases; unmatched junction nucleotides: 6. The CDR3 sequence is CASSLARTGDSPQHF. As DNA, the CDR3 is TGTGCCAGCAGCTTAGCGAGGACAGGGGACTCGCCCCAGCATTTT. Based on the CDR3 plus reference TRBV7-6 and TRBJ1-5, the full variable domain is GAGVSQSPRYKVTKRGQDVALRCDPISGHVSLYWYRQALGQGPEFLTYFNYEAQQDKSGLPNDRFSAERPEGSISTLTIQRTEQRDSAMYRCASSLARTGDSPQHFGDGTRLSIL.

The chain recombines TRBV5-1 with TRBJ2-7; 8 bases line up with TRBD2. V was pared by 3 bases and J by 1 base, with 9 bases of the junction left unmatched. The CDR3 has 16 amino acids. CDR1 SGHRS and CDR2 YFSETQ come from the germline V gene. DNA of the CDR3: TGCGCCAGCAGCTCGGGTGGGACTAGTCAATCCTACGAGCAGTACTTC. Its translation: CASSSGGTSQSYEQYF.

The V gene is TRBV27, the J gene TRBJ1-5; TRBD1 matches at 10 bases. Unmatched junction bases numbered 9, after V lost 4 bases and J lost 6 bases. The germline V gene has CDR1 MNHEY and CDR2 SMNVEV (reference sequence). There are 16 residues in the CDR3. The CDR3 sequence: CASSSGTGALFQPQHF. CDR3 nucleotides: TGTGCCAGCAGTTCCGGGACAGGGGCCCTATTTCAGCCCCAGCATTTT.

This chain links TRBV7-9 with TRBJ2-3, with TRBD2 matching 8 bases. Trimming at V came to 1 base and at J to 4 bases, leaving 7 bases not matched to a gene. The CDR3 runs 16 residues. Germline V gene sequence: CDR1 SEHNR, CDR2 FQNEAQ (reference sequence). The CDR3 DNA is TGTGCCAGCAGCTTAGGTCCATTCGGGAGGGCAGATACGCAGTATTTT. It yields the protein CASSLGPFGRADTQYF.

Comments on this clone: This CDR3 is also generated by other DNA sequences in the sample. The J gene is TRBJ1-2, the V gene TRBV12-3 or TRBV12-4, with a possible D match to TRBD1 (5 bases). The CDR3 is 12 amino acids. Trimming left V 5 bases short and J 2 bases short, with 6 bases between. The CDR3 DNA follows: TGTGCCAGCAGTGCAGGGAACTATGGCTACACCTTC. Translation: CASSAGNYGYTF.

The chain couples TRBV19 to TRBJ2-1; 13 positions match TRBD2. Per germline, CDR1 LNHDA and CDR2 SQIVND (reference sequence). J was trimmed by 10 bases and V by 2 bases; bases with no gene match: 8. CDR3 length: 16 residues. The chain's CDR3 is CASSIRTSGSQGEQFF. DNA of the CDR3: TGTGCCAGTAGTATACGGACTAGCGGGAGCCAGGGGGAGCAGTTCTTC.

The chain links TRBV5-6 to TRBJ2-7, with D possibly being TRBD1 (6 bases). CDR1 and CDR2 from the germline V gene are SGHDT and YYEEEE. V was trimmed by 4 bases and J by 0 bases, leaving 20 bases between them. The CDR3 totals 17 residues. This chain's CDR3 is CASSADSQGLLSYEQYF. For the CDR3, the DNA is TGTGCCAGCAGCGCCGACAGTCAGGGGTTACTCTCCTACGAGCAGTACTTC.

As concerns this clone: A much more abundant neighbour one base away suggests this may be a read error. This sample includes further DNA sequences coding for the same CDR3. The chain links TRBV20-1 to TRBJ1-2; no clear D. The germline V gene encodes CDR1 DFQATT and CDR2 SNEGSKA (reference sequence). The CDR3 is 11 amino acids. Trimming shortened V by 1 base and J by 8 bases, and 8 bases separated the two germline ends. The CDR3 loop is CSARVGVGYTF. In nucleotides, the CDR3 is TGCAGTGCTAGAGTGGGCGTCGGCTACACCTTC.

In its sample, this clone was seen once. The chain employs TRBV20-1 and TRBJ2-7; no definite D call. Trimming removed 4 bases at V and 6 bases at J, with 7 bases between. This CDR3 comprises 10 residues. Germline CDR1 DFQATT, CDR2 SNEGSKA (reference sequence). CDR3 DNA sequence: TGCAGTGCTACTAGTTCCGAGCAGTACTTC. Translated, it gives CSATSSEQYF.

This sequence joins TRBV9 and TRBJ2-1, with a tentative D call TRBD2 (7 bases). The length of the CDR3 is 16 residues. CDR1 is SGDLS, CDR2 YYNGEE, per germline. Trimming shortened V by 5 bases and J by 8 bases, and 23 bases separated the two germline ends. CDR3 in DNA: TGTGCCAGCAGTTTAGGTGGGGGGGGCGTTGGCTATGAGCAGTTCTTC. Translated: CASSLGGGGVGYEQFF.

The J gene is TRBJ1-1, the V gene TRBV4-3; D gene unclear. The CDR3 spans 12 residues. V lost 5 bases, J lost 0 bases, and 4 bases lay in between. From germline, CDR1 is LGHNA and CDR2 YSLEER. The CDR3 DNA sequence: TGCGCCAGCAGCGGGCTGAACACTGAAGCTTTCTTT. Translated, it gives CASSGLNTEAFF.

This chain connects TRBV6-6 to TRBJ1-4, with a possible D match to TRBD1 (5 bases). V was pared by 6 bases and J by 4 bases, with 12 bases between. Germline loops: CDR1 MNHNY, CDR2 SVGAGI (reference sequence). The CDR3 loop spans 14 amino acids. CDR3 nucleotides: TGTGCCAGCAGATTCCAGGGTGATAATGAAAAACTGTTTTTT. Amino acids: CASRFQGDNEKLFF.

J is TRBJ2-3 and V is TRBV6-6, with D tentatively TRBD1 (6 bases). With 7 bases removed from V and 1 base from J, the gap between germline ends came to 12 bases. CDR1 is MNHNY and CDR2 is SVGAGI in the germline V gene (reference sequence). The CDR3 contains 14 residues. CDR3: CASTLRQGTDTQYF. As DNA, the CDR3 is TGTGCCAGCACCCTTCGACAGGGCACAGATACGCAGTATTTT.

The rearrangement uses TRBV12-5 and TRBJ2-3; 12 bases map to TRBD2. V lost 4 bases to trimming and J lost 0 bases; unmatched junction nucleotides: 14. Germline-derived CDR1 and CDR2 are LGHNT and FRNRAP. CDR3 length: 20 amino acids. This CDR3 is CASGWDSGTSGFYSTDTQYF. DNA for the CDR3: TGTGCTAGTGGTTGGGATTCCGGGACTAGCGGGTTTTACAGCACAGATACGCAGTATTTT.

This clone has just one count. The chain carries TRBV11-3 and TRBJ2-7; 12 positions match TRBD2. The CDR3 spans 15 residues. V trimming: 4 bases; J trimming: 3 bases; junction bases outside the gene matches: 4. CDR1 and CDR2 (germline): SGHNT, YENEEA. CDR3 DNA: TGTGCCAGCAGCTCCCGACTAGCGGGAGACTACGAGCAGTACTTC. Translation gives CASSSRLAGDYEQYF.

The chain has TRBV11-3 and TRBJ1-1; 10 bases match TRBD1. The junction had 4 bases not matched to a gene; V was cut back by 3 bases and J by 0 bases. The CDR3 is made up of 16 amino acids. CDR1 SGHNT and CDR2 YENEEA come from the germline V gene. The CDR3 sequence: CASSFDRGRMNTEAFF. The CDR3 nucleotides are TGTGCCAGCAGCTTTGACAGGGGGCGAATGAACACTGAAGCTTTCTTT.

On this clone itself: This specimen includes other DNA sequences encoding the same CDR3. The V and J genes are TRBV18 and TRBJ2-2; 8 nucleotides line up with TRBD1. The CDR3 covers 14 residues. J lost 6 bases, V lost 3 bases, and 3 bases had no gene match. Germline loops: CDR1 KGHSH, CDR2 LQKENI. The DNA for the CDR3 is TGTGCCAGCTCACCGAGGACAGGGTCCGGGGAGCTGTTTTTT. Translation gives CASSPRTGSGELFF.

J is TRBJ1-1 and V is TRBV4-2, with a possible D match to TRBD1 (5 bases). This CDR3 has 13 amino acids. Trimming shortened V by 0 bases and J by 4 bases, and 6 bases separated the two germline ends. Per the germline V gene, CDR1 is LGHNA and CDR2 is YNFKEQ. The CDR3 reads CASSQEGGTEAFF. The CDR3 coding sequence is TGTGCCAGCAGCCAAGAGGGGGGCACTGAAGCTTTCTTT.

The J gene is TRBJ2-7, the V gene TRBV27; 7 positions agree with TRBD1. The CDR3 spans 16 residues. Germline trimming cut 3 bases from V and 5 bases from J; bases unmatched to any gene: 13. CDR1 is MNHEY, CDR2 SMNVEV, per germline (reference sequence). As DNA, the CDR3 is TGTGCCAGCAGTTTTGCGGACAAGGGGGCGCGGGACGAGCAGTACTTC. It specifies CASSFADKGARDEQYF.

The rearrangement uses TRBV7-9 and TRBJ2-7; 14 nucleotides agree with TRBD2. V dropped 2 bases and J dropped 1; count of bases not matched to a gene: 7. CDR1 SEHNR and CDR2 FQNEAQ come from the germline V gene (reference sequence). There are 18 residues in the CDR3. The CDR3 nucleotides are TGTGCCAGCAGCTTAAATTGGGGGACTAGCGGGGGTTCCTACGAGCAGTACTTC. Encoded protein: CASSLNWGTSGGSYEQYF.

The chain links TRBV28 to TRBJ1-5, with a weak D call TRBD1 (6 bases). Germline CDR1 is MDHEN and CDR2 is SYDVKM. V was cut by 2 bases and J by 7 bases, with 6 bases left in between. The CDR3 has 12 residues. The CDR3 reads CASSLDRQPQHF. As DNA, the CDR3 is TGTGCCAGCAGTTTAGACAGGCAGCCCCAGCATTTT.